Shown below are 9 T cell receptor beta chains from a single sample sequenced in a study of prognosis after radiotherapy for stage I lung cancer. Genomic DNA yielded TCR beta CDR3, amplified by two-round multiplex PCR. Primers specific to each TRBV and TRBJ gene were used in first-round PCR. TCRdb recomputed calls from the multiplex PCR reads with MiXCR, one row per CDR3 protein. This sample yields about 35,000 distinct CDR3 sequences, of which under 35% are seen a single time; over 15% belongs to the top ten. Sequences were derived from PBMCs, sampled before or after stereotactic body radiation therapy (not recorded which). All receptors come from a donor aged 50 or older with non-small cell lung cancer.

This chain uses TRBV10-3 with TRBJ2-5, with TRBD2 identical over 13 bases. Germline V lookup: CDR1 ENHRY, CDR2 SYGVKD. The CDR3 is 16 residues long. The junction had 8 bases not matched to a gene; V was cut back by 3 bases and J by 7 bases. The CDR3 is CAISDSRTSGSGTQYF. DNA of the CDR3: TGTGCCATCAGTGATTCTAGGACTAGCGGGAGCGGGACCCAGTACTTC.

Details on this clonotype: Sequence at one end of the junction differs from germline and may be a read error. This chain uses TRBV10-1 with TRBJ2-2; D not resolved. This CDR3 comprises 13 residues. Germline assignment: CDR1 WNHNN and CDR2 SYGVQD (reference sequence). This CDR3 is CASSEPYTWELFF. The CDR3 DNA is TGCGCCAGCAGTGAGCCCTACACCTGGGAGCTGTTTTTT.

This clonotype was detected many times. The J gene is TRBJ2-7, the V gene TRBV20-1; 7 nucleotides agree with TRBD2. The CDR3 covers 12 residues. Germline CDR1 DFQATT, CDR2 SNEGSKA (reference sequence). Losses at the gene ends were 3 bases for V and 5 bases for J; bases not matched to a gene: 4. Written as DNA, the CDR3 is TGCAGTGCTAGGAGGGAGGGCGACGAGCAGTACTTC. It yields the protein CSARREGDEQYF.

This clonotype showed up many times. The rearrangement joins TRBV7-8 to TRBJ2-3; 8 nucleotides agree with TRBD2. Germline loops: CDR1 SGHVS, CDR2 FQNEAQ. With 8 bases clipped from V and 2 bases from J, the junction kept 9 bases outside the gene matches. CDR3 length equals 15 residues. CDR3 region: CASCPGLVNTDTQYF. DNA of the CDR3: TGTGCCAGCTGCCCGGGACTAGTGAACACAGATACGCAGTATTTT. The variable domain in full, completed from reference TRBV7-8 and TRBJ2-3, reads GAGVSQSPRYKVAKRGQDVALRCDPISGHVSLFWYQQALGQGPEFLTYFQNEAQLDKSGLPSDRFFAERPEGSVSTLKIQRTQQEDSAVYLCASCPGLVNTDTQYFGPGTRLTVL.

J is TRBJ1-2 and V is TRBV19, with 11 bases that match TRBD1. The CDR3 sequence is 15 residues long. Germline lookup yields CDR1 LNHDA and CDR2 SQIVND (reference sequence). Trimming at V came to 5 bases and at J to 5 bases, leaving 7 bases not matched to a gene. The CDR3 protein is CASSARTGGIYGYTF. The CDR3 DNA is TGTGCCAGTAGTGCAAGGACAGGGGGCATTTATGGCTACACCTTC.

The table lists this clonotype with many counts. The chain has TRBV14 and TRBJ1-2; D call uncertain. V lost 0 bases and J 1 base, leaving 9 bases between the germline ends. CDR1 and CDR2 (germline): SGHDN, FVKESK. The CDR3 consists of 15 residues. CDR3: CASSQEHPGNYGYTF. In nucleotides, the CDR3 is TGTGCCAGCAGCCAAGAGCACCCCGGTAACTATGGCTACACCTTC.

This clonotype was recorded a few times. A much larger clone lies a single base off, so this may be a read error. The chain uses TRBV10-3 and TRBJ2-2, with D possibly called TRBD1 or TRBD2 (5 bases each). CDR3 size: 13 residues. CDR1 is ENHRY and CDR2 is SYGVKD in the germline V gene. With 10 bases removed from V and 4 bases from J, the gap between germline ends came to 13 bases. The CDR3 DNA is TGTGCCACCCGGGGCAGGATCACCGGGGAGCTGTTTTTT. Amino acids: CATRGRITGELFF.

This clonotype was observed at least ten times. The chain has TRBV6-5 and TRBJ1-1; perhaps TRBD1 as D (5 bases). This CDR3 is 17 amino acids long. The V gene lost 2 bases and the J gene lost 0 bases, with 16 bases spanning the gap. CDR1 is MNHEY, CDR2 SVGAGI, per germline. The chain's CDR3 is CASSYGTEPSMNTEAFF. For the CDR3, the DNA is TGTGCCAGCAGTTACGGGACTGAACCTAGCATGAACACTGAAGCTTTCTTT.

V and J are TRBV20-1 and TRBJ2-7, with 7 nucleotides matching TRBD2. V lost 0 bases to trimming and J lost 7 bases; unmatched junction nucleotides: 9. Germline V gene lookup returns CDR1 DFQATT and CDR2 SNEGSKA (reference sequence). The CDR3 covers 14 residues. CDR3 DNA: TGCAGTGCTAGAGATCTAGAGGGAGGGTCTGAGCAGTACTTC. This codes for CSARDLEGGSEQYF.